The 23 T cell receptor beta chains reported below all come from one sample, sequenced in a study of cytomegalovirus exposure and HLA in healthy donors. Primers included in the PCR were 60 Vbeta and 13 Jbeta primers. Sequenced by immunoSEQ multiplex PCR; TCRdb stores in-frame clones only, minus some. The repertoire holds 200,000 or so clones, with roughly nine tenths as singletons. The sequenced sample consisted of PBMCs. These receptors came from a girl in the first two years of life in good health and CMV-seronegative.

The chain couples TRBV7-6 to TRBJ2-7, with 8 bases lining up with TRBD1. The CDR3 runs 14 residues. After removal of 4 bases from V and 4 bases from J, the junction contained 6 bases not matched to a gene. The germline V gene has CDR1 SGHVS and CDR2 FNYEAQ. The CDR3 nucleotides read TGTGCCAGCAGCTCAGCCAGGGGGCCTTACGAGCAGTACTTC. This codes for CASSSARGPYEQYF.

The chain's CDR3 is CASSLSGLGQGASYEQYF. The CDR3 nucleotides read TGTGCCAGTAGTCTAAGTGGTCTTGGACAGGGGGCTTCCTACGAGCAGTACTTC. The chain uses TRBV19 and TRBJ2-7; 11 bases fit TRBD1. CDR1 LNHDA and CDR2 SQIVND come from the germline V gene (reference sequence). This CDR3 region has 18 residues. J lost 1 base, V lost 5 bases, and 13 bases had no gene match.

The V gene is TRBV30, the J gene TRBJ2-4; 7 bases line up with TRBD1. The CDR3 runs to 14 residues. V dropped 5 bases and J dropped 3; count of bases not matched to a gene: 7. Per the germline V gene, CDR1 is GTSNPN and CDR2 is SVGIG (reference sequence). The CDR3 DNA sequence: TGTGCCTGGGGGGACAGTATCTACAAAAACATTCAGTACTTC. Translating gives CAWGDSIYKNIQYF.

The chain links TRBV6-5 to TRBJ1-1, with 8 bases that match TRBD1. CDR1 and CDR2 from the germline V gene are MNHEY and SVGAGI. V shed 5 bases and J 5 bases; nucleotides not matched to a gene: 10. This CDR3 is 15 amino acids long. This CDR3 reads CASSTSGGLGTEAFF. CDR3 nucleotide sequence: TGTGCCAGCAGTACCTCAGGGGGCCTGGGGACTGAAGCTTTCTTT.

The rearrangement uses TRBV12-5 and TRBJ1-1, with D perhaps matching TRBD1 (6 bases). The CDR3 runs to 13 residues. V was trimmed by 7 bases and J by 1 base, leaving 10 bases between them. Germline V lookup: CDR1 LGHNT, CDR2 FRNRAP. CDR3 in amino acids: CASAVDRNTEAFF. In DNA form, the CDR3 reads TGTGCTAGTGCTGTGGACAGGAACACTGAAGCTTTCTTT.

This chain connects TRBV29-1 to TRBJ1-4, with a tentative D call TRBD1 (5 bases). The germline gives CDR1 SQVTM, CDR2 ANQGSEA. The CDR3 totals 16 residues. V was trimmed by 3 bases and J by 4 bases, leaving 18 bases between them. The CDR3 protein is CSVEGGWGGSNEKLFF. Here the CDR3 DNA reads TGCAGCGTTGAGGGGGGTTGGGGGGGGAGTAATGAAAAACTGTTTTTT.

The chain links TRBV7-8 to TRBJ1-3; D unclear. Germline lookup yields CDR1 SGHVS and CDR2 FQNEAQ. The CDR3 consists of 14 residues. With 8 bases removed from V and 1 base from J, the gap between germline ends came to 12 bases. CDR3 amino acids: CASQKGASGNTIYF. Here the CDR3 DNA reads TGTGCCAGCCAAAAAGGAGCGTCTGGAAACACCATATATTTT. Filled out from reference TRBV7-8 and TRBJ1-3, the complete variable domain reads GAGVSQSPRYKVAKRGQDVALRCDPISGHVSLFWYQQALGQGPEFLTYFQNEAQLDKSGLPSDRFFAERPEGSVSTLKIQRTQQEDSAVYLCASQKGASGNTIYFGEGSWLTVV.

The chain carries TRBV2 and TRBJ1-5; D unclear. This CDR3 has 14 residues. Trimming removed 1 base from V and 7 bases from J, with 11 bases in between. Germline V gene lookup returns CDR1 SNHLY and CDR2 FYNNEI. CDR3 region: CASSEEGAGQPQHF. The CDR3 DNA sequence: TGTGCCAGCAGTGAAGAGGGCGCGGGGCAGCCCCAGCATTTT.

This clone is a singleton in its sample. This chain joins TRBV4-1 and TRBJ2-5, with D perhaps TRBD2 (5 bases). The last part of the DNA fits TRBJ2-7 better; the J call may be wrong. Germline V lookup: CDR1 MGHRA, CDR2 YSYEKL. The CDR3 covers 16 residues. CDR3 coding DNA: TGCGCCAGCAGCCCCCCGGGAAACCGATGGGCCTACGAGCAGTACTTC. It specifies CASSPPGNRWAYEQYF.

The V and J genes are TRBV11-2 and TRBJ2-7; 7 bases are shared with TRBD2. Germline V gene sequence: CDR1 SGHAT, CDR2 FQNNGV. The CDR3 contains 14 residues. J gave up 2 bases and V 5 bases, and 6 bases lay outside the gene matches. CDR3 in amino acids: CASSLAGGTYEQYF. In DNA, the CDR3 is TGTGCCAGCAGCCTCGCCGGGGGGACCTACGAGCAGTACTTC.

CDR3 bases: TGTGCCAGCAGTCTGGAATTCGGGAACACCATATATTTT. This sequence encodes CASSLEFGNTIYF. The gene calls are TRBV7-9 and TRBJ1-3, with D uncertain. The CDR3 has 13 residues. Trimming removed 6 bases from V and 7 bases from J, with 13 bases in between. The germline V gene encodes CDR1 SEHNR and CDR2 FQNEAQ (reference sequence). Supplemented by reference TRBV7-9 and TRBJ1-3, the full variable domain reads DTGVSQNPRHKITKRGQNVTFRCDPISEHNRLYWYRQTLGQGPEFLTYFQNEAQLEKSRLLSDRFSAERPKGSFSTLEIQRTEQGDSAMYLCASSLEFGNTIYFGEGSWLTVV.

The rearrangement uses TRBV5-1 and TRBJ1-4, with D possibly being TRBD1 (6 bases). With 5 bases removed from V and 3 bases from J, the gap between germline ends came to 20 bases. This CDR3 has 17 residues. Looked up from germline, CDR1 is SGHRS and CDR2 is YFSETQ. The DNA of the CDR3 is TGCGCCAGCAGTTCGTCCATCGTGGGGGCACCTAATGAAAAACTGTTTTTT. Protein sequence: CASSSSIVGAPNEKLFF.

The chain has TRBV5-1 and TRBJ1-1, with 10 bases matching TRBD1. V was pared by 2 bases and J by 6 bases, with 4 bases of the junction left unmatched. CDR3 length: 14 residues. The germline gives CDR1 SGHRS, CDR2 YFSETQ. The CDR3 is CASSFGQGGAEAFF. CDR3 bases: TGCGCCAGCAGCTTCGGACAGGGGGGGGCTGAAGCTTTCTTT.

The chain recombines TRBV7-8 with TRBJ2-1, with 10 positions matching TRBD1. From germline, CDR1 is SGHVS and CDR2 FQNEAQ. Germline trimming cut 4 bases from V and 8 bases from J; bases unmatched to any gene: 8. This CDR3 has 15 residues. CDR3 residues: CASSSYQGQGDEQFF. The CDR3, as DNA: TGTGCCAGCAGCTCATATCAAGGACAGGGGGATGAGCAGTTCTTC.

The chain employs TRBV29-1 and TRBJ2-7, with D possibly matching TRBD1 (6 bases). Germline V CDR1 and CDR2: SQVTM, ANQGSEA. The CDR3 is 12 residues long. V lost 3 bases, J lost 4 bases, and 10 bases lay in between. Here the CDR3 DNA reads TGCAGCGTTGATGGGACAACATACGAGCAGTACTTC. It is translated as CSVDGTTYEQYF.

The chain uses TRBV6-4 and TRBJ2-3; D remains ambiguous. The germline CDR1 and CDR2 sequences are MRHNA and SNTAGT. Trimming left V 2 bases short and J 2 bases short, with 8 bases between. This CDR3 contains 14 residues. The CDR3 nucleotides are TGTGCCAGCAGTGACATTGCAGACACAGATACGCAGTATTTT. The encoded protein is CASSDIADTDTQYF.

The rearrangement joins TRBV4-3 to TRBJ2-1, with a weak D call TRBD2 (6 bases). CDR3 size: 15 residues. Germline-derived CDR1 and CDR2 are LGHNA and YSLEER. The ends were cut back, 0 bases at V and 9 bases at J, with 15 bases in the middle. As DNA, the CDR3 is TGCGCCAGCAGCCAAGAGAGGGGAGGCCCCTTTGAGCAGTTCTTC. This encodes CASSQERGGPFEQFF.

Notes on this clone: Mismatch with germline at one junction end may stem from a read error. This chain joins TRBV7-9 and TRBJ2-3; D unresolved. CDR1 and CDR2 from the germline V gene are SEHNR and FQNEAQ (reference sequence). The CDR3 consists of 12 residues. DNA of the CDR3: TGTTCCAGCAGCTTAGTAACAGATACGCAGTATTTT. Its translation is CSSSLVTDTQYF.

This chain connects TRBV4-3 to TRBJ2-7; 7 bases are a match to TRBD2. The CDR3 totals 14 residues. The germline CDR1 and CDR2 sequences are LGHNA and YSLEER. With 0 bases clipped from V and 2 bases from J, the junction kept 1 base outside the gene matches. The CDR3: CASSQEGRAYEQYF. In nucleotides, the CDR3 is TGCGCCAGCAGCCAAGAAGGGAGGGCCTACGAGCAGTACTTC.

This sequence joins TRBV5-4 and TRBJ1-1; D uncertain. Per the germline V gene, CDR1 is SGHNT and CDR2 is YYREEE (reference sequence). The CDR3 is 14 amino acids. The V gene lost 4 bases and the J gene lost 7 bases, with 17 bases spanning the gap. The CDR3 loop is CASSHSNVGGEAFF. CDR3 coding DNA: TGTGCCAGCAGCCATTCGAACGTGGGAGGTGAAGCTTTCTTT.

The chain employs TRBV27 and TRBJ2-2, with 8 bases aligning to TRBD2. The junction had 6 bases not matched to a gene; V was cut back by 5 bases and J by 7 bases. This CDR3 has 14 amino acids. The germline gives CDR1 MNHEY, CDR2 SMNVEV (reference sequence). The chain's CDR3 is CASSPAGDHGELFF. The DNA for the CDR3 is TGTGCCAGCAGTCCAGCGGGAGACCACGGGGAGCTGTTTTTT.

Turning to this clone: Other nucleotide sequences from this sample produce the same CDR3. This chain joins TRBV5-1 and TRBJ2-3; a weak D match, TRBD2 (5 bases). Deletions cut 3 bases from V and 1 base from J, with 9 bases between. The CDR3 contains 14 residues. The germline gives CDR1 SGHRS, CDR2 YFSETQ. The CDR3 sequence: CASSSTGGTDTQYF. Here the CDR3 DNA reads TGCGCCAGCAGCTCTACCGGGGGCACAGATACGCAGTATTTT. The full variable domain, rest sourced from reference TRBV5-1 and TRBJ2-3, is KAGVTQTPRYLIKTRGQQVTLSCSPISGHRSVSWYQQTPGQGLQFLFEYFSETQRNKGNFPGRFSGRQFSNSRSEMNVSTLELGDSALYLCASSSTGGTDTQYFGPGTRLTVL.

This chain joins TRBV6-5 and TRBJ1-3, with 7 bases that match TRBD1. This CDR3 has 15 amino acids. CDR1 MNHEY and CDR2 SVGAGI come from the germline V gene. The V and J ends lost 8 bases and 0 bases, in that order; junction bases with no gene match: 7. The CDR3 sequence: CASRQDRSSGNTIYF. The CDR3 nucleotides are TGTGCCAGCCGACAGGACAGGAGCTCTGGAAACACCATATATTTT.